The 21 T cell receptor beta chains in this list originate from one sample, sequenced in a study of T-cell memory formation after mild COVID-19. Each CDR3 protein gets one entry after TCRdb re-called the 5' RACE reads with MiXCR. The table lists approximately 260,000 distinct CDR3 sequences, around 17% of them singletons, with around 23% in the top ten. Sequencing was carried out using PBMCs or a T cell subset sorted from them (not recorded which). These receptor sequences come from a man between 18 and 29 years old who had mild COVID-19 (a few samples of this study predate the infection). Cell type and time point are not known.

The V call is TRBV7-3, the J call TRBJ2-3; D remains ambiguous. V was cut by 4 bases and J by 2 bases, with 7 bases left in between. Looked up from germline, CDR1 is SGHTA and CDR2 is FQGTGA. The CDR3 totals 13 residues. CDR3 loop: CASSSFLTDTQYF. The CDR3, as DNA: TGTGCCAGCAGCTCCTTCCTCACAGATACGCAGTATTTT.

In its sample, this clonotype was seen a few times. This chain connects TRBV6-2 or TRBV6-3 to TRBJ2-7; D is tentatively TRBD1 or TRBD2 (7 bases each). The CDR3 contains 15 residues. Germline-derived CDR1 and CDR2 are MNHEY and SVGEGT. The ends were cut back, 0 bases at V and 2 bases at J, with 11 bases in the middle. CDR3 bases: TGTGCCAGCAGTTACTCGACAGGGACTACCTACGAGCAGTACTTC. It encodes CASSYSTGTTYEQYF.

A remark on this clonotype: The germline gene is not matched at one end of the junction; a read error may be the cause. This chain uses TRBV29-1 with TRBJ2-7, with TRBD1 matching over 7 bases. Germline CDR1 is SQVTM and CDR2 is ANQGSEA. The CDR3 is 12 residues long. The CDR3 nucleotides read TGCAGAGTTGAGGGACAGACCTACGAGCAGTACTTC. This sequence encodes CRVEGQTYEQYF.

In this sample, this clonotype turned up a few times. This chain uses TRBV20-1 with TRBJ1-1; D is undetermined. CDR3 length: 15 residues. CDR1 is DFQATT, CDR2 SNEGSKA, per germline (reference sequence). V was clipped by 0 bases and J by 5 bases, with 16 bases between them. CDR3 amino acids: CSARDPSGWGTEAFF. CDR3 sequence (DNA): TGCAGTGCTAGAGATCCATCTGGGTGGGGAACTGAAGCTTTCTTT.

The DNA of the CDR3 is TGTGCCAGCAGTTGGGGGGCAGTGATGGCTTTCTTT. It translates to CASSWGAVMAFF. The chain uses TRBV12-3 or TRBV12-4 and TRBJ1-1; a possible D gene is TRBD1 (6 bases). The CDR3 totals 12 residues. The V end lost 4 bases, the J end lost 11 bases, and 14 bases lay between the germline ends.

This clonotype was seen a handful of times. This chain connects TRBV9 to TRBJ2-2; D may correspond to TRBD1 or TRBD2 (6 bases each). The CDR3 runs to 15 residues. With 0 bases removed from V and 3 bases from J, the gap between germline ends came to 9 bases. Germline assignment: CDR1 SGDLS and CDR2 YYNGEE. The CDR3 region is CASSVAGAHTGELFF. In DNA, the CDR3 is TGTGCCAGCAGCGTAGCGGGGGCGCACACCGGGGAGCTGTTTTTT.

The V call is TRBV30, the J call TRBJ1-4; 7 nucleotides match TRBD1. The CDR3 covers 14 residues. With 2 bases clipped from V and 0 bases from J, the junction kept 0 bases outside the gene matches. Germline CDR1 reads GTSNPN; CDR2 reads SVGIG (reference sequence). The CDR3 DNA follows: TGTGCCTGGAGTACAGGGGCAACTAATGAAAAACTGTTTTTT. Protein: CAWSTGATNEKLFF. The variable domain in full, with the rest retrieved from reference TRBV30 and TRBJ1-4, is SQTIHQWPATLVQPVGSPLSLECTVEGTSNPNLYWYRQAAGRGLQLLFYSVGIGQISSEVPQNLSASRPQDRQFILSSKKLLLSDSGFYLCAWSTGATNEKLFFGSGTQLSVL.

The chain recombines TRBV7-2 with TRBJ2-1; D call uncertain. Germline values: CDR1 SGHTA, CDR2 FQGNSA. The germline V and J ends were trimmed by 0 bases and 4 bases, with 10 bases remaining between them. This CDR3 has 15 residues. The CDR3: CASSLAYQQYNEQFF. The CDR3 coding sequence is TGTGCCAGCAGCTTAGCCTATCAACAATACAATGAGCAGTTCTTC.

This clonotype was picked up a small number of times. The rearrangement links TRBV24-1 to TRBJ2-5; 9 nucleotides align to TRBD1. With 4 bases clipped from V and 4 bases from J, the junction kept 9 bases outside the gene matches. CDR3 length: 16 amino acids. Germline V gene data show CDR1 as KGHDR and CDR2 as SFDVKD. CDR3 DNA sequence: TGTGCCACCAGTGACCGCCGGACAGGGGTCGCAGAGACCCAGTACTTC. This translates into CATSDRRTGVAETQYF.

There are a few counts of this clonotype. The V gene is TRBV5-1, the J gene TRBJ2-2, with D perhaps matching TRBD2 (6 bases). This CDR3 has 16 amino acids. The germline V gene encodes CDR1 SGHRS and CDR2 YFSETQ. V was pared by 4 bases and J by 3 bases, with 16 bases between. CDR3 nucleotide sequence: TGCGCCAGCAGCCCCTTTCCCTCGGGGGACACCGGGGAGCTGTTTTTT. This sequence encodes CASSPFPSGDTGELFF.

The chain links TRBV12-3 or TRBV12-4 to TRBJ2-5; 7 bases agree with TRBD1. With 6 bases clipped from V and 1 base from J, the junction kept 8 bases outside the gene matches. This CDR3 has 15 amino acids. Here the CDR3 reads CASRRLQGFQETQYF. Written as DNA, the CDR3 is TGTGCCAGCAGGAGACTACAGGGGTTCCAAGAGACCCAGTACTTC.

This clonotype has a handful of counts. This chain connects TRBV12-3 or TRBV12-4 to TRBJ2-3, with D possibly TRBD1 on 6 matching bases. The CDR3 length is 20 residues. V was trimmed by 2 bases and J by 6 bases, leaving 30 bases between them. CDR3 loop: CASSLSITPQGPLSSDTQYF. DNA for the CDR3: TGTGCCAGCAGTTTATCAATAACCCCACAGGGCCCATTATCGTCTGATACGCAGTATTTT.

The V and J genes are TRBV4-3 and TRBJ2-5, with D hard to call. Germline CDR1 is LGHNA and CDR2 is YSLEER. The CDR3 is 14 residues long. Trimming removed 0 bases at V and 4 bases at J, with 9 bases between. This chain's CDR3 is CASSQETGGETQYF. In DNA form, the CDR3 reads TGCGCCAGCAGCCAAGAGACGGGCGGAGAGACCCAGTACTTC.

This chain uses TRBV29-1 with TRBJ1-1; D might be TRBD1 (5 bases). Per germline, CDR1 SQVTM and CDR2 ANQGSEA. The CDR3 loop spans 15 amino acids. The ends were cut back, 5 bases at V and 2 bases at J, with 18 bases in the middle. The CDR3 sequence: CSVSGDFGSNTEAFF. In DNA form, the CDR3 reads TGCAGCGTTTCCGGGGACTTCGGAAGTAACACTGAAGCTTTCTTT.

DNA for the CDR3: TGCGCCAGCAGCCAAGGCCGGGACAGGGCGACCGGGGAGCTGTTTTTT. This sequence encodes CASSQGRDRATGELFF. V gene TRBV4-1 combines with J gene TRBJ2-2; 9 nucleotides match TRBD1. V dropped 1 base and J dropped 5; count of bases not matched to a gene: 5. Per germline, CDR1 MGHRA and CDR2 YSYEKL. This CDR3 has 16 amino acids.

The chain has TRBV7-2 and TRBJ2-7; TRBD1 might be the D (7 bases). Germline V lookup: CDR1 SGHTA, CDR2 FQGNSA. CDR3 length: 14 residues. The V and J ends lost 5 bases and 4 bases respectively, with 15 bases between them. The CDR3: CASSPQGGQYEQYF. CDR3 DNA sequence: TGTGCCAGCAGCCCTCAGGGGGGCCAGTACGAGCAGTACTTC.

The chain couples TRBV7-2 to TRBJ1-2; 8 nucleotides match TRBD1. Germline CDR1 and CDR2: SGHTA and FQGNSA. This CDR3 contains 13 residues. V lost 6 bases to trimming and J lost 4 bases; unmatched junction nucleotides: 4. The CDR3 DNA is TGTGCCAGCAGACCAGGGGGCGCCTATGGCTACACCTTC. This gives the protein CASRPGGAYGYTF.

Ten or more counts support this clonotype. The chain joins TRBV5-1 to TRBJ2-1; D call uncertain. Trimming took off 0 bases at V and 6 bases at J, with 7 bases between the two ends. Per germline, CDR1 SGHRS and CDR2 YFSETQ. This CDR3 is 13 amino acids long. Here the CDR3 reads CASSLAGVNEQFF. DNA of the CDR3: TGCGCCAGCAGCTTGGCCGGAGTCAATGAGCAGTTCTTC. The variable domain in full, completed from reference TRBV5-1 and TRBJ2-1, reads KAGVTQTPRYLIKTRGQQVTLSCSPISGHRSVSWYQQTPGQGLQFLFEYFSETQRNKGNFPGRFSGRQFSNSRSEMNVSTLELGDSALYLCASSLAGVNEQFFGPGTRLTVL.

In DNA, the CDR3 is TGCGCCAGCAGCCCAGGGGTCTACTCTGGAAACACCATATATTTT. Its translation: CASSPGVYSGNTIYF. The chain recombines TRBV5-1 with TRBJ1-3; maybe TRBD1 (6 bases). Germline CDR1 SGHRS, CDR2 YFSETQ. CDR3 length: 15 residues. The V and J ends lost 4 bases and 0 bases respectively, with 11 bases between them.

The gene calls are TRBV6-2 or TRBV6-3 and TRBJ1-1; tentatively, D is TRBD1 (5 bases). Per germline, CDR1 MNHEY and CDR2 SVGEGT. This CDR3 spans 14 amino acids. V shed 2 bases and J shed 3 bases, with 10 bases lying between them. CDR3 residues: CASSYRRGDTEAFF. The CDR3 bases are TGTGCCAGCAGTTACCGGCGAGGGGACACTGAAGCTTTCTTT.

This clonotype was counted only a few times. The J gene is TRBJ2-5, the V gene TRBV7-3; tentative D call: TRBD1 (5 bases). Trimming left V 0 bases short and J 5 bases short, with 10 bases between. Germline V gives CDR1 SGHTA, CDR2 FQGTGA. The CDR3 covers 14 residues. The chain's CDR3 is CASSLTGQGETQYF. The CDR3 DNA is TGTGCCAGCAGCTTAACGGGGCAGGGTGAGACCCAGTACTTC. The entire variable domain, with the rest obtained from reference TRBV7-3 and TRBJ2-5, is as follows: GAGVSQTPSNKVTEKGKYVELRCDPISGHTALYWYRQSLGQGPEFLIYFQGTGAADDSGLPNDRFFAVRPEGSVSTLKIQRTERGDSAVYLCASSLTGQGETQYFGPGTRLLVL.